This T cell receptor (beta chain) stems from a study of T cells in Graves' hyperthyroidism and ophthalmopathy. Study as a whole: Before treatment of any kind, peripheral blood was taken at initial diagnosis.

Study-wide results and caveats: In the analysis, a 13 V-J model separated ophthalmopathy from stable hyperthyroidism. Blood also held most thyroid clonotypes expanded beyond 0.001.

This clonotype was seen only a few times. Its antigen is as yet unknown. Researchers took RNA transcripts and amplified the TCR beta CDR3 regions from them. With the HTBI primer set, the TCR CDR3 went through a first round of RT-PCR. TCRdb independently ran MiXCR on the multiplex PCR reads; one entry per CDR3 protein. The sample includes about 420,000 distinct CDR3 sequences, around 16% of them seen just once. The V gene lost 4 bases and the J gene lost 3 bases, with 16 bases spanning the gap. The CDR3 covers 16 residues. Germline-derived CDR1 and CDR2 are SGHKS and YYEKEE (reference sequence). This chain uses TRBV5-5 with TRBJ1-4; D not certain. Material for sequencing was blood. The clonotype originates from a woman between 18 and 29 years old with Graves' hyperthyroidism. The CDR3 sequence is CASSPQTTAANEKLFF. Here the CDR3 DNA reads TGTGCCAGCAGCCCCCAAACTACGGCAGCTAATGAAAAACTGTTTTTT.